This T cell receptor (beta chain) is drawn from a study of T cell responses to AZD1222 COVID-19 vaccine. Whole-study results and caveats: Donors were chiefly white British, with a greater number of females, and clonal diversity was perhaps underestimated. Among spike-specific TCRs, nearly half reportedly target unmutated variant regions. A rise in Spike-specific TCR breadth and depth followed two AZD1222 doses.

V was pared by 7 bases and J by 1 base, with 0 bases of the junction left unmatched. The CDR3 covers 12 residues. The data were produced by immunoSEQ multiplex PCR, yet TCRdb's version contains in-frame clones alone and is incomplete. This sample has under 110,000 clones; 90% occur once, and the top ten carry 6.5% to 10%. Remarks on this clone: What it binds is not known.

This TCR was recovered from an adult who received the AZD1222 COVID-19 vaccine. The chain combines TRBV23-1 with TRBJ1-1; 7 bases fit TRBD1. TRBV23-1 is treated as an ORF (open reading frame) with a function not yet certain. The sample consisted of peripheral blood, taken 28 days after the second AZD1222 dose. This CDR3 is CASNRGNTEAFF. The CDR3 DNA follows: TGCGCCAGCAACAGGGGGAACACTGAAGCTTTCTTT.